This T cell receptor (beta chain) originates from a study of persistence of HIV-infected CD4 T cells. Findings and limits, study-wide: CMV- and Gag-responding cells had lower TCRbeta richness than CD3/CD28-responding cells.

CDR1 and CDR2 from the germline V gene are ENHRY and SYGVKD. The CDR3 contains 14 residues. The V gene end was trimmed by 8 bases and the J gene end by 3 bases; junction bases not matched to a gene: 8. This clone was counted only a few times. The antigen is not known. Sequencing used immunoSEQ version 4 in survey mode. Measured with immunoSEQ multiplex PCR; TCRdb has only the in-frame clones, and not every one. The table includes around 48,000 clones, more than 70% detected once. The stimulus was lysate of CMV-infected fibroblasts, 8.5 to 10 ug/mL. CD40L-negative CD69-negative CD45RO-high memory CD4+ T cells were sorted as populations depleted of antigen-responding cells.

The starting material was CD4+ T cells sorted from PBMCs after approximately 19-hour stimulation, obtained from a patient who received antiretroviral therapy. The clonotype originates from an adult man with HIV who was CMV-seropositive. The chain recombines TRBV10-3 with TRBJ2-7; 9 bases agree with TRBD1. The CDR3 region is CAIGTGTGNYEQYF. The CDR3 region has the DNA TGTGCCATCGGGACCGGGACAGGGAACTACGAGCAGTACTTC.